The 5 T cell receptor beta chains listed next were all sequenced from one sample in a study of tumor-infiltrating lymphocytes in primary liver carcinoma (dated by TCRdb to about 2017). Sequenced using an Illumina HiSeq 2500. Starting from around 500 ng total RNA, TCRbeta-specific cDNA was produced by reverse transcription with a constant-region primer and ProtoScript II reverse transcriptase. TCRbeta libraries were built with three nested multiplex PCR rounds, a slightly modified ARM-PCR procedure. Multiplex TRBV1-TRBV30 forward primers and a Cbeta reverse primer were used in the first two PCR rounds, each of which was run for around 10 cycles. Using fastp trimming at Q25 and MiXCR clonotype assembly, TCRdb reanalyzed the public sequencing data and kept in-frame beta chains. All rows with the same CDR3 protein become a single entry with the most common DNA and genes. Within this sample are approximately 92,000 distinct CDR3 sequences, with over 55% of them counted one time only. Approximately 10% of the sample is held by the ten biggest clonotypes.

Total RNA and DNA were co-extracted from about 20-30 mg of bulk tissue with the AllPrep DNA/RNA mini kit, without cell sorting. The sample consisted of liver tumor tissue from sampling region 5. The cell subset or site label corresponds to: tumor region T5, tumor centre. The receptor source for this set is an older woman with primary liver carcinoma and hepatitis B virus infection.

In the case of this clonotype: A much larger clonotype is one base distant, so this may be a read error. The chain uses TRBV28 and TRBJ2-3; D is uncertain. The CDR3 covers 14 residues. Germline V gene data show CDR1 as MDHEN and CDR2 as SYDVKM. V lost 6 bases to trimming and J lost 3 bases, with 13 bases between them. CDR3 residues: CASSRRNKTDTQYF. In DNA form, the CDR3 reads TGTGCCAGCAGCCGACGGAACAAGACAGATACGCAGTATTTT. Filled out from reference TRBV28 and TRBJ2-3, the complete variable domain reads DVKVTQSSRYLVKRTGEKVFLECVQDMDHENMFWYRQDPGLGLRLIYFSYDVKMKEKGDIPEGYSVSREKKERFSLILESASTNQTSMYLCASSRRNKTDTQYFGPGTRLTVL.

This clonotype has only a few counts. The chain joins TRBV2 to TRBJ2-2; 8 nucleotides agree with TRBD2. CDR1 and CDR2 from the germline V gene are SNHLY and FYNNEI. The CDR3 contains 15 residues. V shed 7 bases and J 0 bases; nucleotides not matched to a gene: 4. This chain's CDR3 is CASKFSGTNTGELFF. In DNA form, the CDR3 reads TGTGCCAGCAAGTTTAGCGGGACGAACACCGGGGAGCTGTTTTTT.

The rearrangement joins TRBV28 to TRBJ2-1, with D perhaps being TRBD1 or TRBD2 (5 bases each). Germline values: CDR1 MDHEN, CDR2 SYDVKM. The CDR3 has 11 amino acids. With 11 bases removed from V and 6 bases from J, the gap between germline ends came to 11 bases. The CDR3 nucleotides read TGTGCCGCTGGGGGATGCAATGAGCAGTTCTTC. This translates into CAAGGCNEQFF.

Of note for this clonotype: A much larger clone lies a single base off, so this may be a read error. V usage is TRBV30 and J usage is TRBJ1-6; D remains unclear. Germline CDR1 and CDR2: GTSNPN and SVGIG (reference sequence). The CDR3 runs 13 residues. CDR3 loop: CALAGEYNSPLQF. As DNA, the CDR3 is TGTGCCTTAGCAGGAGAATATAATTCACCCCTCCAATTT.

A note on this clonotype: A much larger clone differs by one base, so this may be a read error. The chain has TRBV5-6 and TRBJ1-5; tentative D call: TRBD1 (5 bases). The CDR3 has 16 residues. Germline-derived CDR1 and CDR2 are SGHDT and YYEEEE. The V and J ends lost 8 bases and 1 base respectively, with 19 bases between them. In DNA form, the CDR3 reads TGTGCCAGACTAGACAGAATATCTAAAAGCAATCAGCCCCAGCATTTT. Its translation: CARLDRISKSNQPQHF. The full variable domain, with the rest looked up from reference TRBV5-6 and TRBJ1-5, is DAGVTQSPTHLIKTRGQQVTLRCSPKSGHDTVSWYQQALGQGPQFIFQYYEEEERQRGNFPDRFSGHQFPNYSSELNVNALLLGDSALYLCARLDRISKSNQPQHFGDGTRLSIL.